The following is a TCR beta chain sequence with its context. Source study methods: Scientists estimated how many nucleated cells there were by amplifying reference gene primers. Here immunoSEQ multiplex PCR was the method, and the copy in TCRdb shows in-frame clones only, minus some. That table furnishes V, J and clone size, whereas the DNA furnished D and trimming. The sample has 120,000 to 150,000 clones; around four fifths are singletons. The data stem from a study of blood T cell repertoires in COVID-19. On the study more broadly: The samples span acute and convalescent COVID-19 from the United States, Italy and Spain. In each case, the material was cDNA or gDNA derived from T cells, B-cell-depleted T cells, or PBMCs.

This CDR3 comprises 14 residues. Trimming took 7 bases from V and 0 from J, leaving 12 bases between them. Germline V gives CDR1 MNHEY, CDR2 SMNVEV (reference sequence). V is TRBV27 and J is TRBJ1-1, with a tentative D call TRBD1 (5 bases). The sequencing sample was made of peripheral blood. The receptor was isolated from a woman in her thirties or forties with active or convalescent COVID-19. The CDR3 here is CASMPGLMNTEAFF. As DNA, the CDR3 is TGTGCCAGCATGCCAGGGCTCATGAACACTGAAGCTTTCTTT.